The 17 T cell receptor beta chains listed next were all sequenced from one sample in a study of preoperative IRX-2 immunotherapy in early breast cancer (dated by TCRdb to about 2019). The meaning of the sample's treatment or condition label: preoperative locoregional IRX-2 cytokine immunotherapy. Library construction relied on the immunoSEQ multiplex PCR assay. This immuneACCESS table, as held by TCRdb, lists in-frame sequences with V and J called but not all clones. Of the missing ones, under half trace to an unresolved V gene in checked studies; the others have no known cause. Here the sample has some 59,000 clones; around 94% occur a single time. The top ten hold roughly 1.8% of the sample. The biological material was taken from a patient treated with IRX-2 immunotherapy. Source of these receptors: a human donor with breast cancer.

This sequence joins TRBV7-9 and TRBJ2-3; 9 nucleotides agree with TRBD1. The length of the CDR3 is 16 residues. V shed 3 bases and J 5 bases; nucleotides not matched to a gene: 9. CDR1 is SEHNR and CDR2 is FQNEAQ in the germline V gene (reference sequence). The CDR3 coding sequence is TGTGCCAGCAGCTTCTACAGGGGGCGCTTCGGAGATACGCAGTATTTT. Translation: CASSFYRGRFGDTQYF.

CDR3 DNA sequence: TGTGCCAGCAGCAAACCGACTAGCGGGAGCTACGAGCAGTACTTC. It specifies CASSKPTSGSYEQYF. The rearrangement joins TRBV5-4 to TRBJ2-7; 12 bases match TRBD2. Germline CDR1 SGHNT, CDR2 YYREEE (reference sequence). This CDR3 region has 15 residues. J lost 3 bases, V lost 4 bases, and 5 bases had no gene match. The complete variable domain, with remaining parts taken from reference TRBV5-4 and TRBJ2-7, reads ETGVTQSPTHLIKTRGQQVTLRCSSQSGHNTVSWYQQALGQGPQFIFQYYREEENGRGNFPPRFSGLQFPNYSSELNVNALELDDSALYLCASSKPTSGSYEQYFGPGTRLTVT.

The chain links TRBV10-3 to TRBJ1-5; D gene uncertain. The CDR3 is 14 amino acids. Per germline, CDR1 ENHRY and CDR2 SYGVKD. The V gene lost 2 bases and the J gene lost 4 bases, with 9 bases spanning the gap. The CDR3 region is CAISEAERNQPQHF. In DNA, the CDR3 is TGTGCCATCAGTGAGGCAGAGCGGAATCAGCCCCAGCATTTT.

V and J are TRBV4-2 and TRBJ1-2; D call uncertain. The CDR3 totals 16 residues. The germline CDR1 and CDR2 sequences are LGHNA and YNFKEQ. V lost 0 bases and J lost 1, with 12 bases in between. CDR3 amino acids: CASSQDLTRVNYGYTF. The DNA of the CDR3 is TGTGCCAGCAGCCAAGATCTGACCCGGGTTAACTATGGCTACACCTTC.

This chain joins TRBV7-3 and TRBJ2-6; D gene unclear. Trimming took off 4 bases at V and 0 bases at J, with 4 bases between the two ends. The CDR3 covers 14 residues. The V gene's germline CDR1 is SGHTA and CDR2 FQGTGA. Written as DNA, the CDR3 is TGTGCCAGCAGCTACTCCTCTGGGGCCAACGTCCTGACTTTC. Its translation: CASSYSSGANVLTF.

This clone has only one observation. The rearrangement links TRBV6-1 to TRBJ1-2, with 8 bases aligning to TRBD1. V trimming: 2 bases; J trimming: 4 bases; junction bases outside the gene matches: 3. Germline loops: CDR1 MNHNS, CDR2 SASEGT. This CDR3 comprises 14 residues. The CDR3 loop is CASSEIQGGYGYTF. The CDR3 coding sequence is TGTGCCAGCAGTGAAATACAGGGGGGCTATGGCTACACCTTC.

The chain recombines TRBV6-5 with TRBJ2-3; D is unresolved. This CDR3 has 14 amino acids. Germline CDR1 and CDR2: MNHEY and SVGAGI. The V end lost 0 bases, the J end lost 2 bases, and 6 bases lay between the germline ends. CDR3 sequence reads: CASSYSWNTDTQYF. For the CDR3, the DNA is TGTGCCAGCAGTTACTCGTGGAACACAGATACGCAGTATTTT.

The chain is built from TRBV28 and TRBJ1-4; D ambiguous. The CDR3 is 16 amino acids. CDR1 and CDR2 from the germline V gene are MDHEN and SYDVKM. V lost 2 bases and J 3 bases, leaving 13 bases between the germline ends. CDR3 region: CASSLRAAVPNEKLFF. The CDR3 DNA sequence: TGTGCCAGCAGTTTAAGGGCCGCAGTACCTAATGAAAAACTGTTTTTT.

V gene TRBV7-8 combines with J gene TRBJ1-2; D remains ambiguous. Germline CDR1 reads SGHVS; CDR2 reads FQNEAQ. Trimming shortened V by 0 bases and J by 7 bases, and 15 bases separated the two germline ends. The CDR3 covers 15 residues. The CDR3 here is CASSLAVPRIGGYTF. DNA of the CDR3: TGTGCCAGCAGCTTAGCCGTACCGAGAATCGGTGGCTACACCTTC.

CDR3 bases: TGTGCCAGCACCTCGTTTCAGCGGGGCACAGATACGCAGTATTTT. This sequence encodes CASTSFQRGTDTQYF. The chain couples TRBV7-2 to TRBJ2-3; possible D gene TRBD2, 6 bases. This CDR3 spans 15 amino acids. Trimming left V 7 bases short and J 1 base short, with 15 bases between. The V gene's germline CDR1 is SGHTA and CDR2 FQGNSA.

In DNA, the CDR3 is TGTGCCAGCAGCCAAGGGGACAGGGGATCCGAGCAGTACTTC. Its translation is CASSQGDRGSEQYF. The chain joins TRBV14 to TRBJ2-7; TRBD1 matches at 10 bases. CDR1 and CDR2 from the germline V gene are SGHDN and FVKESK. CDR3 size: 14 residues. V dropped 1 base and J dropped 6; count of bases not matched to a gene: 3.

This clone occurred once. J is TRBJ2-1 and V is TRBV7-3; 13 positions match TRBD2. After removal of 2 bases from V and 11 bases from J, the junction contained 6 bases not matched to a gene. CDR3 length: 15 residues. Germline V lookup: CDR1 SGHTA, CDR2 FQGTGA. The CDR3 sequence: CASSLAGTSGEQQFF. CDR3 in DNA: TGTGCCAGCAGCTTAGCCGGGACTAGCGGGGAGCAGCAGTTCTTC.

The chain recombines TRBV18 with TRBJ2-3; 11 positions agree with TRBD2. V lost 3 bases to trimming and J lost 6 bases; unmatched junction nucleotides: 8. Germline-derived CDR1 and CDR2 are KGHSH and LQKENI. The CDR3 runs 16 residues. The CDR3 sequence: CASSPRTSGGRDTQYF. As DNA, the CDR3 is TGTGCCAGCTCACCTCGAACTAGCGGGGGTAGGGATACGCAGTATTTT.

The chain carries TRBV30 and TRBJ2-5; 7 bases are a match to TRBD2. The CDR3 covers 15 residues. Looked up from germline, CDR1 is GTSNPN and CDR2 is SVGIG (reference sequence). J gave up 1 base and V 0 bases, and 5 bases lay outside the gene matches. The CDR3 DNA reads TGTGCCTGGAGTGTAATGGTAGCGGGCCAAGAGACCCAGTACTTC. Protein sequence: CAWSVMVAGQETQYF.

The rearrangement joins TRBV28 to TRBJ1-6; D is undetermined. Germline CDR1 MDHEN, CDR2 SYDVKM. The V and J ends lost 5 bases and 14 bases respectively, with 16 bases between them. The CDR3 is 13 amino acids. The CDR3 sequence is CASSRLVSRTLHF. Here the CDR3 DNA reads TGTGCCAGCAGTCGACTGGTCTCGCGGACCCTCCACTTT.

This clone was found a few times. This rearrangement joins TRBV7-9 to TRBJ1-5; D not resolved. The CDR3 length is 12 residues. Trimming stripped 6 bases from V and 5 bases from J, with 8 bases between. The germline CDR1 and CDR2 sequences are SEHNR and FQNEAQ (reference sequence). CDR3 sequence (DNA): TGTGCCAGCAGGAAAGACGATCAGCCCCAGCATTTT. Translation: CASRKDDQPQHF.

The chain employs TRBV18 and TRBJ1-2, with D unresolved. V lost 3 bases and J lost 5, with 13 bases in between. Germline-derived CDR1 and CDR2 are KGHSH and LQKENI. This CDR3 is 14 amino acids long. CDR3 nucleotide sequence: TGTGCCAGCTCACCCTTGCGGGTATGGTATGGCTACACCTTC. Residues: CASSPLRVWYGYTF.